The next 8 T cell receptor beta chains were all read from a single sample in a study of response to subunit inactivated influenza vaccine. TCRdb itself ran the RT-PCR reads through MiXCR, one entry per CDR3 protein. The sample lists more than 450,000 distinct CDR3 sequences; about 10% were seen once. This sample was also put to use in a study of T cells expressing NK-cell markers. That source notes: It was by 5'RACE template switching with UMIs that TCR beta cDNA was made.

The sample consisted of PBMCs from blood, taken on the day of vaccination. The receptors stem from a man in his forties or fifties who received an inactivated influenza vaccine.

This clonotype was observed a handful of times. The V call is TRBV5-1, the J call TRBJ2-1; TRBD2 matches 9 bases. V dropped 2 bases and J dropped 3; count of bases not matched to a gene: 9. The V gene's germline CDR1 is SGHRS and CDR2 YFSETQ. This CDR3 contains 17 residues. Written as DNA, the CDR3 is TGCGCCAGCAGCTTTGCCCCTTTAGCGGGAGACTACAATGAGCAGTTCTTC. Translation gives CASSFAPLAGDYNEQFF.

The table lists this clonotype with many counts. V usage is TRBV11-2 and J usage is TRBJ2-1; 8 bases align to TRBD2. There are 11 residues in the CDR3. CDR1 SGHAT and CDR2 FQNNGV come from the germline V gene. J gave up 13 bases and V 5 bases, and 4 bases lay outside the gene matches. The CDR3 protein is CASSPGTSQFF. The CDR3, as DNA: TGTGCCAGCAGCCCCGGGACTAGTCAGTTCTTC.

This clonotype has only a few counts. V usage is TRBV4-1 and J usage is TRBJ1-2, with D possibly matching TRBD1 (6 bases). This CDR3 contains 15 residues. V was cut by 0 bases and J by 5 bases, with 13 bases left in between. Germline loops: CDR1 MGHRA, CDR2 YSYEKL. CDR3 DNA: TGCGCCAGCAGCCAAGACACAGGGAGTTTTTATGGCTACACCTTC. Its protein product is CASSQDTGSFYGYTF.

In this sample, this clonotype turned up many times. This sequence joins TRBV12-3 or TRBV12-4 and TRBJ2-7, with 7 bases aligning to TRBD2. There are 16 residues in the CDR3. The V segment lost 2 bases and the J segment 3 bases; nucleotides outside the gene matches: 10. CDR3 in DNA: TGTGCCAGCAGTTTAAATGGTGGGGACTATTTCTACGAGCAGTACTTC. Protein product: CASSLNGGDYFYEQYF.

This clonotype occurred many times. The chain is built from TRBV5-6 and TRBJ1-2; 9 bases align to TRBD1. V shed 4 bases and J 4 bases; nucleotides not matched to a gene: 8. The V gene's germline CDR1 is SGHDT and CDR2 YYEEEE. CDR3 length: 15 residues. The CDR3 sequence is CASSLKTGGSYGYTF. The CDR3 DNA reads as TGTGCCAGCAGCCTAAAGACAGGGGGAAGCTATGGCTACACCTTC.

This clonotype was counted a few times. The chain combines TRBV6-2 or TRBV6-3 with TRBJ2-5; D perhaps matches TRBD1 (5 bases). The germline V gene encodes CDR1 MNHEY and CDR2 SVGEGT. The ends were cut back, 5 bases at V and 7 bases at J, with 14 bases in the middle. The CDR3 loop spans 13 amino acids. The CDR3 loop reads CASSQTGFRTQYF. CDR3 nucleotide sequence: TGTGCCAGCAGTCAAACAGGTTTTCGGACCCAGTACTTC.

The table lists this clonotype with a few counts. The rearrangement joins TRBV18 to TRBJ2-3, with 10 bases lining up with TRBD1. In germline, CDR1 is KGHSH, CDR2 LQKENI. V lost 1 base and J lost 5; bases outside the gene matches: 3. The CDR3 contains 15 residues. CDR3 amino acids: CASSPRTGGQDTQYF. DNA for the CDR3: TGTGCCAGCTCACCACGGACAGGGGGTCAAGATACGCAGTATTTT.

This clonotype occurred a few times. This chain links TRBV29-1 with TRBJ2-5; 7 nucleotides line up with TRBD1. Trimming at V came to 5 bases and at J to 5 bases, leaving 14 bases not matched to a gene. Germline V gene lookup returns CDR1 SQVTM and CDR2 ANQGSEA. The CDR3 sequence is 15 residues long. The CDR3 DNA reads TGCAGCGTTATGACAGGGCCGGTGACGGGGGAGACCCAGTACTTC. This sequence encodes CSVMTGPVTGETQYF.